The text below deals with one TCR beta chain. Antigen: not known. Following a re-call of the 5' RACE reads, TCRdb has one entry per CDR3 protein and lacks DNA. This listing includes 300,000 to 450,000 distinct CDR3 sequences. This sample was taken from a study of T cells expressing NK-cell markers. Study-wide context: Eight donors were sequenced, of whom seven were HCMV-seropositive, while the remaining one was HCMV-seronegative.

Study-wide results and caveats: The share of CD8+ T cells held by dominant NKG2C+ clonotypes was about 1.0-8% in about 6 donors.

The CDR3 runs to 14 residues. Looked up from germline, CDR1 is SGHRS and CDR2 is YFSETQ. The sequence derives from a man aged 18-70 years in good health. V and J are TRBV5-1 and TRBJ1-3; the D gene TCRdb calls, TRBD1, cannot be checked with no DNA. Specimen: blood T cells: a sorted CD56 or NKG2C T cell subset, CD4+ or CD8+ T cells, or bulk PBMC T cells (not recorded which). CDR3 protein: CASSGETARNTIYF.